This T cell receptor beta chain was profiled in a study of breast tumors, draining lymph nodes, adjacent tissues. A remark on this clonotype: A read error may account for a junction end that differs from germline.

Germline loops: CDR1 SEHNR, CDR2 FQNEAQ (reference sequence). CDR3 length: 15 residues. Via MiXCR, TCRdb re-called the multiplex PCR reads, giving one row per CDR3 protein. The sample yields around 290,000 distinct CDR3 sequences, 30% seen once. The lymph nodes were axillary draining lymph nodes from breast cancer patients. This chain connects TRBV7-9 to TRBJ2-1; D is perhaps TRBD1 (6 bases). The clonotype originates from a female donor with breast cancer. Some clones in this sample may be carry-over from other donors' samples. Sequenced: axillary lymph node tissue. The CDR3 region has the DNA TGTGCCAGCCAAAACCTCGCCAGGGGCTACAATGTGCAGTTCTTC. It codes for CASQNLARGYNVQFF.